The 18 T cell receptor beta chains below were found in one sample sequenced in a study of radiotherapy plus CTLA-4 blockade in lung cancer. Repertoires were generated with immunoSEQ multiplex PCR, while TCRdb's copy carries only in-frame clones and drops some. The data contain 80,000 or so clones, roughly 79% of them singletons. This specimen was peripheral blood, taken from a patient treated with radiotherapy plus ipilimumab. These receptor sequences come from a human donor with non-small cell lung cancer who had a partial response to radiotherapy plus ipilimumab. Some clones in this sample may be carry-over from other donors' samples.

The V call is TRBV27, the J call TRBJ2-7, with 9 bases fitting TRBD1. This CDR3 spans 14 amino acids. The germline gives CDR1 MNHEY, CDR2 SMNVEV (reference sequence). The ends lost 6 bases at V and 7 bases at J; junction bases unmatched: 10. The CDR3 DNA follows: TGTGCCAGCAGCCCGGGACAGGGTTTAGGAGAGCAGTACTTC. Its protein is CASSPGQGLGEQYF.

This clone was detected only a few times. The rearrangement links TRBV4-1 to TRBJ2-5; possibly TRBD1 for D (6 bases). This CDR3 has 15 residues. CDR1 and CDR2 from the germline V gene are MGHRA and YSYEKL. V was trimmed by 0 bases and J by 2 bases, leaving 10 bases between them. The CDR3 protein is CASSQERGNQETQYF. CDR3 DNA sequence: TGCGCCAGCAGCCAAGAAAGGGGGAATCAAGAGACCCAGTACTTC.

The gene calls are TRBV5-4 and TRBJ2-7; 7 nucleotides align to TRBD2. The CDR3 is 12 residues long. V shed 1 base and J 6 bases; nucleotides not matched to a gene: 1. CDR1 and CDR2 from the germline V gene are SGHNT and YYREEE (reference sequence). The CDR3 reads CASSLREGEQYF. The DNA for the CDR3 is TGTGCCAGCAGCTTGAGGGAGGGCGAGCAGTACTTC.

Only a few counts were recorded for this clone. This chain uses TRBV4-2 with TRBJ2-3, with D perhaps TRBD2 (6 bases). CDR1 LGHNA and CDR2 YNFKEQ come from the germline V gene. This CDR3 is built from 14 residues. Trimming stripped 0 bases from V and 5 bases from J, with 9 bases between. The CDR3 is CASSQDVEGDTQYF. CDR3 DNA sequence: TGTGCCAGCAGCCAAGACGTGGAGGGAGATACGCAGTATTTT.

Only a few counts were recorded for this clone. The chain employs TRBV6-1 and TRBJ1-2, with D possibly being TRBD1 (5 bases). The CDR3 runs to 13 residues. Germline V gives CDR1 MNHNS, CDR2 SASEGT. The germline V and J ends were trimmed by 6 bases and 3 bases, with 11 bases remaining between them. The CDR3 loop is CASRGTPDYGYTF. The CDR3 DNA reads as TGTGCCAGCAGGGGGACTCCGGACTATGGCTACACCTTC.

V gene TRBV28 combines with J gene TRBJ2-7; TRBD2 is a possible D gene (6 bases). Trimming cost V 5 bases and J 1 base, with 18 bases left between them. The CDR3 totals 16 residues. CDR1 and CDR2 (germline): MDHEN, SYDVKM. The DNA of the CDR3 is TGTGCCAGCAGTCCCGGAGGGGTAACAGGTTCCTACGAGCAGTACTTC. Amino acids: CASSPGGVTGSYEQYF.

The chain has TRBV2 and TRBJ2-5; 7 bases are shared with TRBD1. After removal of 8 bases from V and 2 bases from J, the junction contained 2 bases not matched to a gene. Germline V gives CDR1 SNHLY, CDR2 FYNNEI. The CDR3 spans 12 residues. In DNA form, the CDR3 reads TGTGCCAGCGGGGGACAGCAAGAGACCCAGTACTTC. As protein: CASGGQQETQYF.

The chain links TRBV5-1 to TRBJ1-2; D possibly corresponds to TRBD1 (5 bases). Germline values: CDR1 SGHRS, CDR2 YFSETQ. The V and J ends lost 4 bases and 2 bases respectively, with 9 bases between them. There are 13 residues in the CDR3. The CDR3: CASSQSGNYGYTF. CDR3 sequence (DNA): TGCGCCAGCAGCCAATCAGGGAACTATGGCTACACCTTC.

This clone was detected only once. The chain carries TRBV7-2 and TRBJ2-1; TRBD2 agrees at 7 bases. The germline gives CDR1 SGHTA, CDR2 FQGNSA. The CDR3 contains 15 residues. V gave up 4 bases and J gave up 2 bases; unmatched junction bases: 5. The CDR3 sequence: CASSYPAGPYNEQFF. CDR3 in DNA: TGTGCCAGCAGCTATCCAGCGGGGCCCTACAATGAGCAGTTCTTC.

DNA of the CDR3: TGCGCCAGCAGCCTACTACCGGGACAGAACACTGAAGCTTTCTTT. This gives the protein CASSLLPGQNTEAFF. The chain uses TRBV5-1 and TRBJ1-1; possibly TRBD1 for D (6 bases). Germline V gives CDR1 SGHRS, CDR2 YFSETQ. There are 15 residues in the CDR3. Trimming cost V 4 bases and J 1 base, with 14 bases left between them.

The chain uses TRBV18 and TRBJ1-1; 9 positions agree with TRBD1. J gave up 8 bases and V 3 bases, and 7 bases lay outside the gene matches. From germline, CDR1 is KGHSH and CDR2 LQKENI. The CDR3 is 14 residues long. CDR3 loop: CASSPDGTGREAFF. CDR3 bases: TGTGCCAGCTCACCCGACGGGACAGGGAGAGAAGCTTTCTTT.

This sequence joins TRBV2 and TRBJ1-1; possibly TRBD1 for D (6 bases). Germline V CDR1 and CDR2: SNHLY, FYNNEI. The CDR3 sequence is 13 residues long. Trimming removed 7 bases at V and 5 bases at J, with 14 bases between. Written as DNA, the CDR3 is TGTGCCAGCACTTACCAGGGGTATACTGAAGCTTTCTTT. Amino acid sequence: CASTYQGYTEAFF.

The J gene is TRBJ1-1, the V gene TRBV5-6, with a weak D call TRBD1 (6 bases). This CDR3 has 12 residues. Germline loops: CDR1 SGHDT, CDR2 YYEEEE. V was pared by 0 bases and J by 9 bases, with 9 bases between. The CDR3 coding sequence is TGTGCCAGCAGCTTGGACAGGGAGAAAGCTTTCTTT. Translation gives CASSLDREKAFF.

The V call is TRBV6-6, the J call TRBJ2-7; TRBD1 matches at 7 bases. V lost 6 bases and J lost 4; bases outside the gene matches: 9. The CDR3 extends over 14 amino acids. Germline V gene lookup returns CDR1 MNHNY and CDR2 SVGAGI (reference sequence). As DNA, the CDR3 is TGTGCCAGCAGGATGACAGGGAACTCTTACGAGCAGTACTTC. Protein product: CASRMTGNSYEQYF.

A word on this clone: An end of the junction does not agree with germline; a read error may underlie this. The chain employs TRBV27 and TRBJ2-1, with TRBD1 identical over 8 bases. Looked up from germline, CDR1 is MNHEY and CDR2 is SMNVEV (reference sequence). CDR3 length: 15 amino acids. CDR3 coding DNA: TGTGTCAGCAGTTTACAGGGGGGCTCCTACAATGAGCAGTTCTTC. It translates to CVSSLQGGSYNEQFF.

The rearrangement links TRBV7-2 to TRBJ2-3; maybe TRBD1 (6 bases). Trimming left V 0 bases short and J 5 bases short, with 9 bases between. Germline CDR1 and CDR2: SGHTA and FQGNSA. This CDR3 spans 14 amino acids. CDR3 protein: CASSLAGAEDTQYF. The CDR3 coding sequence is TGTGCCAGCAGCTTAGCGGGGGCAGAAGATACGCAGTATTTT.

The genes are TRBV4-1 and TRBJ2-2; the match to TRBD2 covers 15 bases. The CDR3 length is 19 residues. Trimming at V came to 2 bases and at J to 2 bases, leaving 6 bases not matched to a gene. The germline V gene has CDR1 MGHRA and CDR2 YSYEKL. CDR3 amino acids: CASSQLGLAGGSNTGELFF. CDR3 in DNA: TGCGCCAGCAGCCAATTGGGACTAGCGGGGGGTTCAAACACCGGGGAGCTGTTTTTT.

This clone was found a few times. This rearrangement joins TRBV2 to TRBJ1-1, with a possible D match to TRBD1 (5 bases). Germline lookup yields CDR1 SNHLY and CDR2 FYNNEI. V was pared by 6 bases and J by 1 base, with 12 bases between. CDR3 length: 14 residues. The CDR3 DNA reads TGTGCCAGCAGGATGGGGGGTCCGAACACTGAAGCTTTCTTT. Amino acid sequence: CASRMGGPNTEAFF.